This TCR beta chain came from a study of T cell responses to AZD1222 COVID-19 vaccine (TCRdb year 2021). At the level of the whole study: A total of approximately 240 trial participants underwent TCR sequencing, of whom 200 to 220 received two doses of AZD1222 and about 26 received two doses of the MenACWY control vaccine. Trial participants were enrolled by age into subgroups of 18-55, 56-69 and 70-plus years, and about 150, 27 and 61 TCR-sequenced participants, respectively, were included in these subgroups. Summary of the overall study and its limitations: Epitopes outside the regions mutated in the B.1.351 and B.1.1.7 variants were reportedly recognized by nearly half of the unique spike-specific TCRs. The vaccine-associated CD4 TCRs covered the entire spike protein, and the dominant responses fell in regions 160-218 and 743-854. Only six AZD1222 recipients were SARS-CoV-2 seropositive at baseline, limiting conclusions about previously exposed vaccinees. In the small 56-69-year group, the increase in depth fell short of significance, most likely because of low power. Because no day 14 peak-response samples were available, the repertoires could be characterized only after the peak T cell response. Participants were mostly white British, with more females than males. The authors suggested clonal diversity may have been underestimated. After two AZD1222 doses, spike-specific TCR breadth and depth were significantly higher than at day 0 and than in MenACWY recipients.

The CDR3 regions of human TCRbeta chains were subjected to immunosequencing. The original pipeline was this. Repertoire TCRs were checked for matches against a reference library of SARS-CoV-2-specific TCRs that had been generated using the MIRA antigen-specificity platform. Breadth was defined as the fraction of unique TCRs that were SARS-CoV-2-associated. Depth was defined as the fraction of total T cells that were SARS-CoV-2-associated. Each spike-specific TCR was assigned to its reactive spike region and to a CD4 or CD8 class using the MIRA data. Log10-transformed breadth and depth values were compared by one-way ANOVA with Sidak's multiple comparisons tests. Held by TCRdb, this immuneACCESS table contains in-frame sequences only and omits some clones. Under half of the omission traces to an unresolved V gene where checked; the cause of the rest is unknown. The V and J calls and clone size were taken over from that table, and D and trimming were inferred from the DNA. Here the sample has 150,000 or so clones; 92% occur a single time. Jointly, the top ten make up roughly 1.4% of the sample.

The sample's time point, from its label and the paper: about 28 days (+/-7) after the second vaccine dose. Because spike-specific TCR depth and breadth did not differ between the two schedules, AZD1222 recipients who got a second dose at roughly 4 weeks were pooled with those who got a second dose at roughly 12 weeks. Samples from vaccinated people were obtained from the UK trials COV001 and COV002, which included a single-blind randomized controlled phase 2/3 trial of AZD1222 (ChAdOx1 nCoV-19) in healthy adults. For TCRbeta chain sequencing, PBMC samples from trial participants were taken at day 0 and at day 28 after the second dose. Concerning this clone: Its antigen is unknown. Base-call qualities are not available, and no considerably larger clone is one nucleotide away.

The input for sequencing was peripheral blood, taken 28 days after the second AZD1222 dose. This clonotype was sampled from an adult who received the AZD1222 COVID-19 vaccine.

The CDR3 region reads CSVSFRGEAFF. In nucleotides, the sequence is TGCAGCGTTAGTTTCAGGGGTGAAGCTTTCTTT. The chain uses TRBV29-1 and TRBJ1-1; a tentative D match to TRBD1 spans 6 bases. V is shortened by 5 bases, J by 7 bases, and the region joining them spans 11 bases. The CDR3 contains 11 residues, cysteine and phenylalanine counted. Just the 33-base CDR3 DNA is kept, in frame starting at base 1. CDR1 and CDR2, looked up from the germline V gene, are SQVTM and ANQGSEA.